The present entry profiles one TCR beta chain with its context. This clonotype was seen once. No antigen is known for it. Base-call qualities are not available, and no considerably larger clone is one nucleotide away. A single read is weak support. The donors were around 39 Caucasian individuals from Russia, aged about 6 to 100 years, who were systemically healthy. Each donor gave around 9.8 milliliters of peripheral blood, collected into EDTA-treated Vacutainer tubes. PBMCs were isolated by Ficoll-Paque density-gradient centrifugation, with at least 6 million obtained per sample. Trizol reagent was used to extract total RNA from PBMCs, with at least 6 micrograms per sample. For every donor, flow cytometry on a PBMC aliquot measured the percentage of naive CD45RAhigh/CD27high T cells. The data stem from a study of blood T cells in healthy people across ages (dated by TCRdb to between 2014 and 2017). As for the study more broadly: In model experiments, template switching captured about one uniquely barcoded TCR beta cDNA molecule for every two T cells. Using deep sequencing normalized with unique cDNA molecular identifiers, the study measured how TCR beta repertoire diversity changes with age. Donors of different ages were randomly distributed across sequencing lanes to avoid experimental bias. Using the same blood draw, the study looked at two additional independent replicas of 1 million unique cDNA reads for two donors, one aged 18 to 30 and the other aged 80 or older. Donors were grouped into four age groups: young (average roughly 15 years), middle-aged (39), aged (roughly 67) and long-lived (82).

Germline trimming: 2 bases from V, 4 bases from J; junction bases outside gene matches: 13. The CDR3 runs 19 residues from the cysteine to the phenylalanine. The sequence is cut down to CDR3 DNA, 57 bases in frame from base 1. CDR1 SEHNR and CDR2 FQNEAQ were looked up in the germline V gene (reference sequence). Broader findings and caveats from the paper: Compared with the aged group, the long-lived group had more naive CD4+ T cells, fewer expanded clones and increased TCR diversity, a pattern suggesting age selection. Estimates of total diversity based on one million sequenced T cells were regarded as lower bounds and as underestimates. As age increased, observed TCR beta diversity per million T cells dropped in a roughly linear way, and a significant reduction was already evident by age roughly 36. Because donor CMV infection status was unknown, age-related changes in expanded clonotypes were potentially confounded. Observed TCR beta diversity correlated strongly with the percentage of naive T cells measured by flow cytometry. Bulk unsorted PBMC profiling prevented conclusive comparison of naive and antigen-experienced compartments.

The method behind the library was 5' RACE. For sequencing, an Illumina HiSeq 2500 was employed. A second PCR of roughly 7 to 11 cycles was run with a J-beta primer mix and a sample-barcoded 5' primer. A template-switch 5' adaptor carrying 12 random nucleotides introduced a unique molecular identifier onto each TCR beta cDNA molecule. Each sample yielded at least 2.5 million CDR3-containing paired-end reads. The Mint cDNA synthesis kit, primed by a TRBC-specific oligonucleotide, was used to synthesize first-strand cDNA from all RNA. All cDNA was treated with uracil-DNA glycosylase and then went through a first 18-cycle PCR with the universal primers M1SS and BC2_uni_R. The paper's processing steps were these. For normalization, 1 million high-quality reads were randomly selected from each sample, with every read carrying a distinct molecular identifier. Reads with shared molecular identifiers were discarded instead of being binned into consensus sequences. CDR3 identification, clonotype clustering and error correction used MiTCR with a Q25 quality threshold and the strictest error-elimination algorithm. A nonparametric unseen species model using Euler transformation provided a lower-bound estimate of total TCR beta diversity. The raw public reads went through TCRdb reprocessing: fastp at Q25, MiXCR clone calling, in-frame beta chains kept. A single entry per CDR3 protein holds the most common genes and DNA from its merged rows. These V and J calls derive from TCRdb rather than the authors' analysis. In this sample the table shows about 580,000 distinct CDR3 sequences, around 48% of which occur a single time. The ten top clones hold 20% to 25% of the sample.

This TCR derives from a man older than 75 in good health. The rearrangement combines TRBV7-9 with TRBJ2-6; the central 8 bases match TRBD1. The sample consisted of blood. The CDR3 loop reads CASSLRGQGHRGGANVLTF. The sequenced DNA is TGTGCCAGCAGCTTACGAGGACAGGGACACCGAGGGGGGGCCAACGTCCTGACTTTC.